Following are 7 T cell receptor beta chains from one sample sequenced in a study of blood T cell repertoires in COVID-19. Clones were sequenced by immunoSEQ multiplex PCR, and TCRdb holds only the in-frame ones, with some missing. In the table there are roughly 62,000 clones, around 81% of which are singletons. Specimen: peripheral blood. The receptor set was obtained from a man older than 75 with COVID-19, enrolled during active disease.

V gene TRBV7-9 combines with J gene TRBJ2-7, with D unclear. The CDR3 has 13 residues. From germline, CDR1 is SEHNR and CDR2 FQNEAQ (reference sequence). The CDR3 nucleotides are TGTGCCAGCAGCTCTACCACCGATTACGGGCAGTACGTC. Protein: CASSSTTDYGQYV.

The V call is TRBV12-5, the J call TRBJ2-1, with D perhaps TRBD2 (6 bases). Germline V gene lookup returns CDR1 LGHNT and CDR2 FRNRAP. Between the trimmed V and J ends, which lost 6 bases and 5 bases, there was a span of 8 bases. The CDR3 is 12 residues long. In DNA, the CDR3 is TGTGCTAGTGGGGGGACTCACAATGAGCAGTTCTTC. This translates into CASGGTHNEQFF.

The rearrangement links TRBV28 to TRBJ2-4; 12 bases map to TRBD1. Looked up from germline, CDR1 is MDHEN and CDR2 is SYDVKM. V lost 4 bases to trimming and J lost 3 bases; unmatched junction nucleotides: 10. The CDR3 totals 18 residues. Here the CDR3 reads CASSSPGTGGWGKNIQYF. CDR3 DNA sequence: TGTGCCAGCAGTTCACCCGGGACAGGGGGCTGGGGCAAAAACATTCAGTACTTC.

The genes are TRBV6-5 and TRBJ1-2; 11 bases are shared with TRBD1. Germline-derived CDR1 and CDR2 are MNHEY and SVGAGI. J lost 4 bases, V lost 2 bases, and 6 bases had no gene match. The CDR3 runs to 16 residues. CDR3 in DNA: TGTGCCAGCAGTTACACACGGACAGGGGGCGGCTATGGCTACACCTTC. Translated, it gives CASSYTRTGGGYGYTF.

The chain couples TRBV11-2 to TRBJ2-2, with a tentative D call TRBD2 (5 bases). This CDR3 is built from 15 residues. Deletions cut 1 base from V and 7 bases from J, with 13 bases between. Per the germline V gene, CDR1 is SGHAT and CDR2 is FQNNGV. CDR3 amino acids: CASSLALGGLGELFF. CDR3 nucleotide sequence: TGTGCCAGCAGCTTAGCTTTGGGCGGGCTCGGGGAGCTGTTTTTT.

The chain carries TRBV9 and TRBJ2-1; possible D gene TRBD1, 6 bases. CDR3 length: 16 amino acids. With 4 bases removed from V and 2 bases from J, the gap between germline ends came to 16 bases. Germline-derived CDR1 and CDR2 are SGDLS and YYNGEE. CDR3 bases: TGTGCCAGCAGCCCACGCCAGGGACATACCTACAATGAGCAGTTCTTC. As protein: CASSPRQGHTYNEQFF.

V is TRBV3-1 (or the pseudogene TRBV3-2) and J is TRBJ1-4; possibly TRBD1 for D (5 bases). Trimming removed 4 bases at V and 8 bases at J, with 11 bases between. The CDR3 has 13 residues. CDR1 and CDR2 from the germline V gene are LGHDT and YNNKEL (reference sequence). CDR3 nucleotide sequence: TGTGCCAGCAGCCGAGGACAAGGGGAAAAACTGTTTTTT. This encodes CASSRGQGEKLFF.